This is a list of T cell receptor beta chains from one sample in a study of graft-versus-host responses after intestinal transplantation. The data were produced by immunoSEQ multiplex PCR, yet TCRdb's version contains in-frame clones alone and is incomplete. Among around 9,200 clones, more than 25% were seen once, and the ten largest hold more than 5.5%. Sequencing was performed on alloreactive CD8+ T cells from a mixed lymphocyte reaction culture, taken before intestinal transplant. All receptors come from a human patient who received an intestinal transplant. CDR3s include the opening cysteine and the closing phenylalanine or tryptophan. Fields, in order: V gene, D gene, J gene, clone size, CDR3 protein, CDR3 DNA. D genes are given only for firm matches. Expanded clones are given a class, and other clones once, few, many or no size at all.

V gene: TRBV6-1
D gene: NA
J gene: TRBJ2-7
clone size: NA
CDR3 protein: CASSDWTDSSYEQYF
CDR3 DNA: TGTGCCAGCAGTGACTGGACAGATAGCTCCTACGAGCAGTACTTC

V gene: TRBV4-1
D gene: TRBD2
J gene: TRBJ2-1
clone size: medium-sized
CDR3 protein: CASSGGSSYNEQFF
CDR3 DNA: TGCGCCAGCAGCGGCGGGAGCTCCTACAATGAGCAGTTCTTC

V gene: TRBV2
D gene: NA
J gene: TRBJ1-2
clone size: NA
CDR3 protein: CASSDQGNYGYTF
CDR3 DNA: TGTGCCAGCAGCGACCAGGGCAACTATGGCTACACCTTC

V gene: TRBV5-1
D gene: TRBD1
J gene: TRBJ2-7
clone size: medium-sized
CDR3 protein: CASSARGRNEQYF
CDR3 DNA: TGCGCCAGCAGCGCAAGGGGGCGGAACGAGCAGTACTTC

V gene: TRBV13
D gene: NA
J gene: TRBJ2-3
clone size: few
CDR3 protein: CASSFGGSTDTQYF
CDR3 DNA: TGTGCCAGCAGCTTTGGCGGGAGCACAGATACGCAGTATTTT

V gene: TRBV15
D gene: TRBD1
J gene: TRBJ2-5
clone size: NA
CDR3 protein: CATRDSQETQYF
CDR3 DNA: TGTGCCACCCGGGACAGCCAAGAGACCCAGTACTTC

V gene: TRBV11-2
D gene: TRBD1
J gene: TRBJ1-2
clone size: few
CDR3 protein: CASSLSRLDRENYGYTF
CDR3 DNA: TGTGCCAGCAGCTTAAGCCGCCTGGACAGGGAAAACTATGGCTACACCTTC

V gene: TRBV7-3
D gene: TRBD1
J gene: TRBJ2-7
clone size: medium-sized
CDR3 protein: CASSLIRGRGTYEQYF
CDR3 DNA: TGTGCCAGCAGCTTAATCAGGGGGAGAGGAACCTACGAGCAGTACTTC

V gene: TRBV19
D gene: NA
J gene: TRBJ2-1
clone size: NA
CDR3 protein: CASNNGGRNYNEQFF
CDR3 DNA: TGTGCCAGTAATAACGGAGGGCGAAACTACAATGAGCAGTTCTTC

V gene: TRBV7-9
D gene: NA
J gene: TRBJ1-5
clone size: NA
CDR3 protein: CASSFGGQPQHF
CDR3 DNA: TGTGCCAGCAGCTTCGGTGGTCAGCCCCAGCATTTT

V gene: TRBV2
D gene: NA
J gene: TRBJ1-4
clone size: NA
CDR3 protein: CASSESGEEATNEKLFF
CDR3 DNA: TGTGCCAGCAGTGAATCCGGGGAAGAAGCAACTAATGAAAAACTGTTTTTT

V gene: TRBV9
D gene: TRBD2
J gene: TRBJ2-5
clone size: few
CDR3 protein: CASSADSGGYQETQYF
CDR3 DNA: TGTGCCAGCAGCGCAGATAGCGGGGGGTATCAAGAGACCCAGTACTTC

V gene: TRBV28
D gene: NA
J gene: TRBJ1-1
clone size: NA
CDR3 protein: CASSSSGTEAFF
CDR3 DNA: TGTGCCAGCAGTTCCTCGGGCACTGAAGCTTTCTTT

V gene: TRBV4-1
D gene: NA
J gene: TRBJ1-3
clone size: NA
CDR3 protein: CASSQVGEDTIYF
CDR3 DNA: TGCGCCAGCAGCCAAGTGGGGGAGGACACCATATATTTT

V gene: TRBV7-9
D gene: TRBD1
J gene: TRBJ2-7
clone size: NA
CDR3 protein: CASSPLRGQGYEQYF
CDR3 DNA: TGTGCCAGCAGCCCCCTACGGGGACAGGGCTACGAGCAGTACTTC

V gene: TRBV27
D gene: TRBD1
J gene: TRBJ2-1
clone size: NA
CDR3 protein: CASSSSPTGVLWDNEQFF
CDR3 DNA: TGTGCCAGCAGTTCCTCGCCTACAGGGGTTTTATGGGACAATGAGCAGTTCTTC

V gene: TRBV7-2
D gene: NA
J gene: TRBJ2-1
clone size: few
CDR3 protein: CASSSLRGSYNEQFF
CDR3 DNA: TGTGCCAGCAGCTCCCTACGGGGCTCCTACAATGAGCAGTTCTTC

V gene: TRBV21-1
D gene: NA
J gene: TRBJ1-6
clone size: NA
CDR3 protein: CASSKAWTTKGSPLHF
CDR3 DNA: TGTGCCAGCAGTAAAGCATGGACTACGAAAGGCTCACCCCTCCACTTT

V gene: TRBV6-5
D gene: TRBD2
J gene: TRBJ2-1
clone size: medium-sized
CDR3 protein: CASSYSSGGNEQFF
CDR3 DNA: TGTGCCAGCAGTTACTCGTCGGGGGGCAATGAGCAGTTCTTC

V gene: TRBV10-2
D gene: TRBD1
J gene: TRBJ2-2
clone size: few
CDR3 protein: CASSRSATGQGRTGELFF
CDR3 DNA: TGCGCCAGCAGTCGATCGGCCACCGGACAGGGTCGGACCGGGGAGCTGTTTTTT

V gene: TRBV7-3
D gene: TRBD2
J gene: TRBJ2-3
clone size: NA
CDR3 protein: CASSFSGGGTDTQYF
CDR3 DNA: TGTGCCAGCAGCTTCAGCGGGGGAGGCACAGATACGCAGTATTTT

V gene: TRBV6-5
D gene: TRBD1
J gene: TRBJ1-2
clone size: few
CDR3 protein: CASSGSQGFGYGYTF
CDR3 DNA: TGTGCCAGCAGTGGATCACAGGGGTTTGGCTATGGCTACACCTTC

V gene: TRBV11-2
D gene: NA
J gene: TRBJ1-6
clone size: NA
CDR3 protein: CASSLGRQGYSPLHF
CDR3 DNA: TGTGCCAGCAGCTTAGGTCGCCAGGGGTATTCACCCCTCCACTTT

V gene: TRBV7-9
D gene: NA
J gene: TRBJ1-6
clone size: NA
CDR3 protein: CASSLDFTPLHF
CDR3 DNA: TGTGCCAGCAGCTTAGATTTCACACCCCTCCACTTT

V gene: TRBV13
D gene: NA
J gene: TRBJ1-1
clone size: NA
CDR3 protein: CASSLDRVGSTEAFF
CDR3 DNA: TGTGCCAGCAGCTTAGACAGAGTCGGTAGCACTGAAGCTTTCTTT

V gene: TRBV27
D gene: NA
J gene: TRBJ2-5
clone size: few
CDR3 protein: CASSWSGQQETQYF
CDR3 DNA: TGTGCCAGCAGTTGGTCAGGACAGCAAGAGACCCAGTACTTC

V gene: TRBV5-1
D gene: NA
J gene: TRBJ2-3
clone size: NA
CDR3 protein: CASSLGPLLTQYF
CDR3 DNA: TGCGCCAGCAGCTTGGGGCCGTTGTTGACGCAGTATTTT

V gene: TRBV5-6
D gene: NA
J gene: TRBJ1-6
clone size: medium-sized
CDR3 protein: CASSLGANSPLHF
CDR3 DNA: TGTGCCAGCAGCTTGGGTGCGAATTCACCCCTCCACTTT

V gene: TRBV6-5
D gene: NA
J gene: TRBJ1-5
clone size: medium-sized
CDR3 protein: CASSYGGDYQPQHF
CDR3 DNA: TGTGCCAGCAGTTACGGTGGGGACTATCAGCCCCAGCATTTT

V gene: TRBV15
D gene: NA
J gene: TRBJ2-2
clone size: NA
CDR3 protein: CATRGLGTGELFF
CDR3 DNA: TGTGCCACCAGGGGGCTTGGAACCGGGGAGCTGTTTTTT

V gene: TRBV27
D gene: TRBD1
J gene: TRBJ2-7
clone size: medium-sized
CDR3 protein: CASSSPGTGGSEQYF
CDR3 DNA: TGTGCCAGCAGTTCCCCCGGGACAGGGGGCTCCGAGCAGTACTTC

V gene: TRBV7-9
D gene: NA
J gene: TRBJ1-4
clone size: NA
CDR3 protein: CASSFIPPAHRELTEKLFF
CDR3 DNA: TGTGCCAGCAGCTTCATCCCCCCCGCGCACAGGGAACTTACGGAAAAACTGTTTTTT

V gene: TRBV19
D gene: NA
J gene: TRBJ1-1
clone size: few
CDR3 protein: CASSPGGTEAFF
CDR3 DNA: TGTGCCAGTAGCCCCGGGGGCACTGAAGCTTTCTTT